Shown below are 13 T cell receptor beta chains from a single sample sequenced in a study of cytomegalovirus exposure and HLA in healthy donors. With 60 Vbeta and 13 Jbeta primers, the PCR was carried out. Sequencing was performed with immunoSEQ multiplex PCR; in TCRdb, only in-frame clones are kept and a portion is missing. The sample gives approximately 150,000 clones, 84% of which show up once; more than 4% is in the top ten. The sample was PBMCs. Receptors were obtained from a girl aged 5-17 years in good health and CMV-seropositive.

This clone was detected only a few times. The V call is TRBV5-1, the J call TRBJ1-4; D not resolved. The CDR3 is 15 residues long. Germline assignment: CDR1 SGHRS and CDR2 YFSETQ. V lost 0 bases and J 8 bases, leaving 14 bases between the germline ends. The CDR3 nucleotides are TGCGCCAGCAGCTTGGAGAGGGCCGAGGGAGAAAAACTGTTTTTT. It is translated as CASSLERAEGEKLFF.

The chain has TRBV7-9 and TRBJ2-7, with D possibly matching TRBD1 (6 bases). Germline values: CDR1 SEHNR, CDR2 FQNEAQ (reference sequence). The CDR3 totals 14 residues. Trimming cost V 5 bases and J 3 bases, with 14 bases left between them. The CDR3 DNA follows: TGTGCCAGCAGCCTCGACAGGTCTCGCTACGAGCAGTACTTC. Amino acid sequence: CASSLDRSRYEQYF.

The rearrangement uses TRBV4-2 and TRBJ2-3, with 12 positions matching TRBD2. Germline lookup yields CDR1 LGHNA and CDR2 YNFKEQ. V shed 0 bases, J shed 5 bases, and the junction held 3 bases outside the gene matches. The CDR3 has 16 residues. The CDR3 protein is CASSQELAGGGDTQYF. The CDR3 DNA reads TGTGCCAGCAGCCAAGAGCTAGCGGGGGGGGGAGATACGCAGTATTTT.

This clone appeared a single time. DNA for the CDR3: TGTGCCAGCAGCCCCACGTCTGGGACTGGGGATACGCAGTATTTT. This encodes CASSPTSGTGDTQYF. The chain joins TRBV5-4 to TRBJ2-3; D might be TRBD2 (6 bases). This CDR3 contains 15 residues. The ends were cut back, 4 bases at V and 6 bases at J, with 18 bases in the middle. Germline V gene data show CDR1 as SGHNT and CDR2 as YYREEE (reference sequence).

The chain employs TRBV2 and TRBJ2-2; perhaps TRBD2 as D (5 bases). The CDR3 contains 14 residues. Trimming removed 9 bases at V and 6 bases at J, with 17 bases between. In germline, CDR1 is SNHLY, CDR2 FYNNEI. In DNA form, the CDR3 reads TGTGCCAGTACGAGGGTTCTATCATCCGGGGAGCTGTTTTTT. It encodes CASTRVLSSGELFF.

This rearrangement joins TRBV7-9 to TRBJ1-1, with 9 bases aligning to TRBD1. Germline V gene sequence: CDR1 SEHNR, CDR2 FQNEAQ (reference sequence). V trimming: 6 bases; J trimming: 4 bases; junction bases outside the gene matches: 3. This CDR3 region has 13 residues. The CDR3 bases are TGTGCCAGCAGGTTGACAGGGGGCACTGAAGCTTTCTTT. Protein product: CASRLTGGTEAFF.

V is TRBV5-6 and J is TRBJ2-1, with 10 bases aligning to TRBD2. The V segment lost 5 bases and the J segment 1 base; nucleotides outside the gene matches: 9. The germline CDR1 and CDR2 sequences are SGHDT and YYEEEE. This CDR3 contains 17 residues. The CDR3 bases are TGTGCCAGCAGACGGACTAGCGGTGGACTGTCCTACAATGAGCAGTTCTTC. This translates into CASRRTSGGLSYNEQFF.

CDR3 in amino acids: CASESQGLGDEQYF. In DNA form, the CDR3 reads TGTGCTAGTGAGTCCCAAGGTTTGGGAGACGAGCAGTACTTC. The chain joins TRBV12-5 to TRBJ2-7, with TRBD2 as a possible D gene (5 bases). V lost 7 bases to trimming and J lost 5 bases, with 18 bases between them. Germline-derived CDR1 and CDR2 are LGHNT and FRNRAP. This CDR3 has 14 amino acids.

This chain joins TRBV27 and TRBJ1-1; the match to TRBD1 covers 9 bases. The CDR3 spans 15 residues. J was trimmed by 2 bases and V by 2 bases; bases with no gene match: 3. Looked up from germline, CDR1 is MNHEY and CDR2 is SMNVEV (reference sequence). This CDR3 is CASSLNRGPNTEAFF. CDR3 bases: TGTGCCAGCAGTTTAAACAGGGGGCCTAACACTGAAGCTTTCTTT.

The rearrangement joins TRBV7-3 to TRBJ2-3; tentative D call: TRBD2 (5 bases). V dropped 2 bases and J dropped 8 bases, with 14 bases sitting between them. The CDR3 is 14 residues long. Germline values: CDR1 SGHTA, CDR2 FQGTGA. For the CDR3, the DNA is TGTGCCAGCAGCTTAGGGCCGTCTCGGGGTACGCAGTATTTT. It encodes CASSLGPSRGTQYF.

The CDR3 DNA reads TGTGCCAGCAGTTCCCGGGACAGGGGATCCTACGAGCAGTACTTC. Its protein is CASSSRDRGSYEQYF. This rearrangement joins TRBV28 to TRBJ2-7; 10 nucleotides line up with TRBD1. The germline V gene encodes CDR1 MDHEN and CDR2 SYDVKM. Unmatched junction bases numbered 4, after V lost 4 bases and J lost 1 base. This CDR3 is 15 amino acids long.

The chain joins TRBV19 to TRBJ1-2; 7 bases agree with TRBD1. CDR3 length: 12 amino acids. Germline CDR1 LNHDA, CDR2 SQIVND (reference sequence). Trimming at V came to 3 bases and at J to 7 bases, leaving 2 bases not matched to a gene. CDR3 loop: CASSIDRAGYTF. The CDR3 bases are TGTGCCAGTAGTATTGACAGGGCTGGCTACACCTTC.

This clone was seen once. The chain links TRBV7-2 to TRBJ2-4, with D maybe TRBD2 (7 bases). Between the trimmed V and J ends, which lost 5 bases and 8 bases, there was a span of 22 bases. Per the germline V gene, CDR1 is SGHTA and CDR2 is FQGNSA. This CDR3 has 16 amino acids. CDR3 protein: CASSRLRSGGRDIQYF. The CDR3 region has the DNA TGTGCCAGCAGCCGACTTAGATCGGGGGGCAGGGACATTCAGTACTTC.